This T cell receptor (beta chain) was recorded in a study of blood T cells in healthy people across ages. Study-wide results and limits: Since the PBMCs were unsorted, naive and antigen-experienced cells could not be conclusively compared. When one million T cells were used, diversity estimates were thought to be underestimates. The CMV status of each donor remained undetermined, and this could have confounded shifts in expanded clonotypes.

A second about 7 to 11 cycle PCR used barcoded and J-beta primers. TCRdb re-analysed the 5' RACE reads in MiXCR, keeping a single row per CDR3 protein. This sample has about 640,000 distinct CDR3 sequences, with approximately 30% found just once. V dropped 0 bases and J dropped 3; count of bases not matched to a gene: 7. The CDR3 spans 16 residues. In germline, CDR1 is MNHEY, CDR2 SVGEGT. This clonotype has a handful of counts. Its antigen is undetermined. This chain joins TRBV6-2 or TRBV6-3 and TRBJ1-2; 7 bases are shared with TRBD1. The receptor was derived from a woman older than 75 in good health. Sequencing used blood. CDR3 sequence: CASSYSTDRVDYGYTF. In DNA, the CDR3 is TGTGCCAGCAGTTACTCGACAGACAGGGTGGACTATGGCTACACCTTC.